This record concerns one T cell receptor (beta chain) sequence. Its binding antigen is unknown. No much larger clone exists at a distance of one base, and base qualities are not known. TCRbeta rearrangements were sequenced from genomic DNA using the immunoSEQ assay at survey resolution. In the authors' own workflow: In the TCR sequencing data, the lowest productive clonotype frequency that could be detected was 2.59 x 10-5. Only productive TCRbeta rearrangements, meaning sequences that were complete and in-frame, were kept for the analyses. Simpson clonality, calculated in the immunoSEQ Analyzer version 3.0, was used as the measure of sample clonality. Clones were grouped by frequency into very rare, small, medium, large (1-20%) or hyperexpanded (>20%) categories. Generation probabilities were estimated with OLGA 1.2.3, V-gene circos plots were generated with VDJtools, specificities were searched for in VDJdb, and CDR3 motifs were identified with GLIPH. TCRdb provides this immuneACCESS table in a form limited to in-frame rearrangements. Some clones are lacking; in checked studies, under half of them reflect an unresolved V gene, and why the rest are absent is not known. That table furnishes V, J and clone size, whereas the DNA furnished D and trimming. This sample lists fewer than 45,000 clones; approximately 84% were detected once. Approximately 0.35% of the sample rests with the top ten.

The data originate from a study of STAT5B mutations in CD4+ large granular lymphocyte leukemia (dated by TCRdb to 2022 to 2024). About the study as a whole: Among the healthy controls, the CDR3 'QG' motif was associated with a particular HLA allele. Flow cytometry performed on FACSCanto II or FACSVerse showed that the purified fractions had more than 95% purity among lymphocytes. The study compared the TCRbeta repertoires of patients with CD4+ T-cell large granular lymphocyte leukemia against the TCRbeta repertoires of healthy blood donors. What the study reported, not specific to this receptor: Data were not HLA-matched; higher clonality in CD4+ versus CD8+ T-LGLL could reflect the relatively small sample size. TRBV06-family usage was enriched among the top patient clones (8/27) compared with healthy controls (2/35). Compared with healthy CD4+ repertoires, CD4-sorted patient repertoires appeared more clonal, and this difference remained even after the putative leukemic clones were removed. Main leukemic clonotypes were private to each patient, although under 30% appeared at low frequency in other patients' non-leukemic repertoires.

From cysteine to phenylalanine, the CDR3 is 14 amino acids long. Only the CDR3 DNA is retained, 42 bases long and in frame from the first base. CDR1 MRHNA and CDR2 SNTAGT are derived from the germline V gene. The trim is 6 bases for V and 2 bases for J, with a gap of 12 bases between the germline ends. The healthy control group was made up of around 38 blood donors, and the Finnish Red Cross blood service supplied their buffy coats. All TCR-sequenced material derived from peripheral blood: patient blood samples and healthy donor buffy coats. Ficoll-Hypaque gradient centrifugation was used to isolate peripheral blood mononuclear cells. Magnetic purification was used to isolate CD4+ cells from the buffy coats of the healthy controls. The Gentra Puregene Cell and Tissue kit was used for genomic DNA extraction, and quantification was performed on a Qubit 2.0 fluorometer.

Specimen: CD4+ T cells from blood buffy coats. The chain links TRBV6-4 with TRBJ2-3; TRBD2 is a possible D gene, resting on 5 matching bases. This sequence originates from a human donor in good health. The CDR3 here reads CASRRLPSTDTQYF. The DNA sequence is TGTGCCAGCAGGCGACTACCCTCCACAGATACGCAGTATTTT.